This TCR beta chain was sequenced in a study of shared clonotypes between healthy human individuals. Overall study: Donor ages ranged 18 to 49 years: a couple of women, a few men.

This table comes from immunoSEQ multiplex PCR, and its TCRdb copy is limited to in-frame clones, with some not included. The sample records 2 million or so clones, just under 95% being singletons. Notes on this clone: Its antigen is undetermined.

Naive CD8 cells were CD45RO-negative, positively selected for CCR7, excluding terminally differentiated effector memory CD45RA+ cells. Regarding the study as a whole: Estimated richness values were generally larger in naive subsets than in memory subsets. There were few donors, and this limited the genetic and exposure-history diversity represented. Across a handful of donors, naive CD4 shared roughly 5.2%, naive CD8 around 4%, memory CD4 more than 2%, memory CD8 about 0.4%.

This sequence was found in a young man in good health. Material: naive CD8+ T cells sorted from blood.

The CDR3 here is CASSPLVGQGTEAFF. CDR3 in DNA: TGTGCCAGCAGTCCGCTGGTGGGGCAGGGCACTGAAGCTTTCTTT. The genes are TRBV28 and TRBJ1-1, with D tentatively TRBD1 (5 bases). Germline loops: CDR1 MDHEN, CDR2 SYDVKM. The CDR3 totals 15 residues. V was trimmed by 5 bases and J by 4 bases, leaving 17 bases between them.